This T cell receptor beta chain comes out of a study of T-cell reconstitution after alpha-beta-depleted transplantation in children. This CDR3 has 16 residues. Trimming at V came to 5 bases and at J to 6 bases, leaving 11 bases not matched to a gene. From germline, CDR1 is SGHTA and CDR2 FQGTGA. TCRbeta library construction was performed incorporating unique molecular identifiers. Each CDR3 protein gets one entry after TCRdb re-called the PCR reads with MiXCR. The repertoire holds about 540,000 distinct CDR3 sequences, around 16% seen once, with 3.3% in the top ten. The TCR was taken from a human donor who donated a stem cell graft to a child with acute lymphoblastic leukemia. The rearrangement joins TRBV7-3 to TRBJ2-1, with TRBD2 matching 9 bases. Sequencing was performed on PBMCs from the stem cell graft donor, taken from the stem cell graft. CDR3 bases: TGTGCCAGCAGCCCTCTCCCTAGCGGGAACGGCAATGAGCAGTTCTTC. Its protein is CASSPLPSGNGNEQFF.